These 15 T cell receptor beta chains were all obtained from the same sample, sequenced in a study of cytomegalovirus exposure and HLA in healthy donors (dated by TCRdb to about 2017). Receptors were amplified or captured by the immunoSEQ multiplex PCR assay. A mixture of 60 forward primers for TCR Vbeta segments and 13 reverse primers for TCR Jbeta segments was used in the multiplex PCR. Here the immuneACCESS table is served through TCRdb, limited to in-frame sequences with V and J called. Missing clones are a known gap in these copies; in checked studies unresolved V genes cover under half, and the rest lacks a known reason. The sample yields around 150,000 clones; 79% were counted once. The top ten clones comprise about 4% of the sample. Sequenced input: PBMCs. The receptors were gathered from a human donor in good health.

The chain combines TRBV29-1 with TRBJ1-2; D is unclear. Per germline, CDR1 SQVTM and CDR2 ANQGSEA. V was pared by 2 bases and J by 7 bases, with 14 bases between. The CDR3 extends over 13 amino acids. The CDR3 is CSVEIGVLGGYTF. The CDR3 DNA reads TGCAGCGTTGAAATCGGAGTTCTCGGTGGCTACACCTTC.

The rearrangement uses TRBV2 and TRBJ2-2; D is ambiguous. The CDR3 has 18 residues. CDR1 and CDR2 from the germline V gene are SNHLY and FYNNEI. Deletions cut 6 bases from V and 1 base from J, with 21 bases between. The DNA for the CDR3 is TGTGCCAGCAGCCCCCCCGGAACCAATAGCTGGAACACCGGGGAGCTGTTTTTT. As protein: CASSPPGTNSWNTGELFF.

V gene TRBV7-8 combines with J gene TRBJ1-1; 7 bases agree with TRBD1. The CDR3 spans 15 residues. CDR1 is SGHVS and CDR2 is FQNEAQ in the germline V gene. Losses at the gene ends were 7 bases for V and 2 bases for J; bases not matched to a gene: 10. This CDR3 is CASTNPGTENTEAFF. CDR3 bases: TGTGCCAGCACTAATCCCGGGACAGAAAACACTGAAGCTTTCTTT.

J is TRBJ1-5 and V is TRBV28; maybe TRBD1 (6 bases). CDR1 is MDHEN, CDR2 SYDVKM, per germline. The CDR3 totals 13 residues. V gave up 6 bases and J gave up 7 bases, with 13 bases separating them. CDR3: CASRPTGRQPQHF. The DNA of the CDR3 is TGTGCCAGCAGACCCACAGGGCGACAGCCCCAGCATTTT.

The gene calls are TRBV9 and TRBJ1-1; TRBD1 is a possible D gene (6 bases). The CDR3 totals 15 residues. Germline-derived CDR1 and CDR2 are SGDLS and YYNGEE. The V gene lost 3 bases and the J gene lost 6 bases, with 18 bases spanning the gap. The CDR3 DNA reads TGTGCCAGCAGCGCAGATAACAGGGTAGGCGCTGAAGCTTTCTTT. It encodes CASSADNRVGAEAFF.

V is TRBV25-1 and J is TRBJ2-5, with TRBD1 identical over 7 bases. Trimming cost V 3 bases and J 3 bases; bases outside gene matches: 4. This CDR3 comprises 14 residues. Germline V CDR1 and CDR2: MGHDK, SYGVNS. For the CDR3, the DNA is TGTGCCAGCAGTGACGGACAGGACGAAGAGACCCAGTACTTC. This sequence encodes CASSDGQDEETQYF.

The chain carries TRBV14 and TRBJ2-5; possibly TRBD2 for D (6 bases). Germline CDR1 reads SGHDN; CDR2 reads FVKESK. CDR3 length: 16 amino acids. V lost 1 base and J lost 0, with 12 bases in between. DNA for the CDR3: TGTGCCAGCAGCCAAGGGCGGGGACGGTACCAAGAGACCCAGTACTTC. Amino acids: CASSQGRGRYQETQYF.

A remark on this clone: The sample carries other DNA sequences with the same CDR3. The rearrangement uses TRBV5-4 and TRBJ2-5, with D possibly matching TRBD1 (6 bases). From germline, CDR1 is SGHNT and CDR2 YYREEE (reference sequence). V was cut by 5 bases and J by 2 bases, with 10 bases left in between. There are 13 residues in the CDR3. The CDR3 nucleotides read TGTGCCAGCAGTCCAACAGGGCAAGAGACCCAGTACTTC. It specifies CASSPTGQETQYF.

The V gene is TRBV6-5, the J gene TRBJ2-7, with TRBD2 as a possible D gene (6 bases). V lost 5 bases, J lost 0 bases, and 8 bases lay in between. Germline V CDR1 and CDR2: MNHEY, SVGAGI. The length of the CDR3 is 13 residues. CDR3 sequence: CASSAGTSYEQYF. The CDR3, as DNA: TGTGCCAGCAGTGCGGGGACCTCCTACGAGCAGTACTTC.

V gene TRBV10-3 combines with J gene TRBJ2-1, with 7 bases matching TRBD1. The germline V gene encodes CDR1 ENHRY and CDR2 SYGVKD. V lost 6 bases, J lost 6 bases, and 8 bases stayed unmatched. This CDR3 is built from 14 residues. The CDR3 DNA reads as TGTGCCATCAGAGACAGGGATTACGCCAATGAGCAGTTCTTC. It codes for CAIRDRDYANEQFF.

This clone was observed once. The V and J genes are TRBV6-1 and TRBJ2-7, with a possible D match to TRBD1 (6 bases). V lost 1 base, J lost 3 bases, and 13 bases lay in between. This CDR3 region has 15 residues. Looked up from germline, CDR1 is MNHNS and CDR2 is SASEGT. CDR3 coding DNA: TGTGCCAGCAGTGAAGAAGAAGGGGGAAGCTACGAGCAGTACTTC. This sequence encodes CASSEEEGGSYEQYF.

The rearrangement uses TRBV6-1 and TRBJ1-6; 7 bases agree with TRBD1. This CDR3 region has 13 residues. From germline, CDR1 is MNHNS and CDR2 SASEGT. After removal of 6 bases from V and 8 bases from J, the junction contained 4 bases not matched to a gene. The CDR3 protein is CASSRQGDSPLHF. The CDR3 DNA reads as TGTGCCAGCAGCCGACAGGGAGATTCACCCCTCCACTTT.

This clone occurred once. The chain links TRBV7-2 to TRBJ2-7, with 8 bases matching TRBD2. The V gene's germline CDR1 is SGHTA and CDR2 FQGNSA. This CDR3 spans 15 amino acids. V was pared by 4 bases and J by 5 bases, with 10 bases of the junction left unmatched. The CDR3 DNA sequence: TGTGCCAGCAGCTCCGTCGGGACTAGTGCGAACGAGCAGTACTTC. It specifies CASSSVGTSANEQYF.

The CDR3 DNA sequence: TGTGCCAGCAGTTTAACAGGCGGTCGTGGGGATACGCAGTATTTT. Encoded protein: CASSLTGGRGDTQYF. This chain joins TRBV2 and TRBJ2-3; D is perhaps TRBD1 (5 bases). CDR1 and CDR2 from the germline V gene are SNHLY and FYNNEI. V was pared by 5 bases and J by 6 bases, with 18 bases between. The CDR3 loop spans 15 amino acids. The full variable domain, its missing parts supplied by reference TRBV2 and TRBJ2-3, is EPEVTQTPSHQVTQMGQEVILRCVPISNHLYFYWYRQILGQKVEFLVSFYNNEISEKSEIFDDQFSVERPDGSNFTLKIRSTKLEDSAMYFCASSLTGGRGDTQYFGPGTRLTVL.

The chain links TRBV7-9 to TRBJ2-3, with 13 bases identical to TRBD2. The CDR3 length is 18 residues. The germline CDR1 and CDR2 sequences are SEHNR and FQNEAQ (reference sequence). V gave up 7 bases and J gave up 9 bases; unmatched junction bases: 19. In DNA, the CDR3 is TGTGCCAGCACCAATATCGGACTAGCGGGAGCGAGGGATTTAACGCAGTATTTT. This gives the protein CASTNIGLAGARDLTQYF.